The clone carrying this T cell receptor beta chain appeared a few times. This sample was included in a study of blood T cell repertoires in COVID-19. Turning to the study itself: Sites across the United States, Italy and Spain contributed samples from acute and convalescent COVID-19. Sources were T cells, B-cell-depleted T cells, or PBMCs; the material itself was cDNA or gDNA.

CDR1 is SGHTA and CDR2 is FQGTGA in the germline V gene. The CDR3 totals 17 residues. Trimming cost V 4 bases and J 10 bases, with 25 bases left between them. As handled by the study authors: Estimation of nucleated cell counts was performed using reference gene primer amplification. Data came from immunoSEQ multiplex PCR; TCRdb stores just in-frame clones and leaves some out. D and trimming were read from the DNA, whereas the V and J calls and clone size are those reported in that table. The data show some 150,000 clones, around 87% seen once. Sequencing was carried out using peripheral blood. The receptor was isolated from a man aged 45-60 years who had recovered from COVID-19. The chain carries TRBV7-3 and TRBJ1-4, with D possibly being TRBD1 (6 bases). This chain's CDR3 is CASSYPEGSQGVGKLFF. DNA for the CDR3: TGTGCCAGCAGCTACCCAGAGGGTTCACAGGGAGTGGGAAAACTGTTTTTT.